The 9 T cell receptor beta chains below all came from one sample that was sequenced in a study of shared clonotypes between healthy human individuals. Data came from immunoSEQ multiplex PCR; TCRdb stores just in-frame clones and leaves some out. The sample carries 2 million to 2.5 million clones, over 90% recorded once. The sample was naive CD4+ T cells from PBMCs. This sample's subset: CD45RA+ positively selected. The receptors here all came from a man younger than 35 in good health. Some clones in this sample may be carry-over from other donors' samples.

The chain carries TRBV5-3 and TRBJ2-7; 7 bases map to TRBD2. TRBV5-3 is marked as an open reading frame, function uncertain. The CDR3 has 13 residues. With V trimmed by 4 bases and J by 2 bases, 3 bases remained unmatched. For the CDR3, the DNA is TGTGCCAGAAGCACCGGACTAGCCTACGAGCAGTACTTC. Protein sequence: CARSTGLAYEQYF.

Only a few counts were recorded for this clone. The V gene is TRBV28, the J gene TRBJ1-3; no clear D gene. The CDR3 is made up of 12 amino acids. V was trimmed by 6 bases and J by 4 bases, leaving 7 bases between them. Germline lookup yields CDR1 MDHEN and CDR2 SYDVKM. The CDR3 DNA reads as TGTGCCAGCAGACCGATGGGAAACACCATATATTTT. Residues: CASRPMGNTIYF.

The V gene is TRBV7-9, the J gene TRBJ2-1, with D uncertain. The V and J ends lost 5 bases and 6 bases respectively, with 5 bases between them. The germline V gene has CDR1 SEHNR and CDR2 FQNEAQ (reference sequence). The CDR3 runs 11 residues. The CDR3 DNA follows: TGTGCCAGCAGCCGACTCAATGAGCAGTTCTTC. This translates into CASSRLNEQFF. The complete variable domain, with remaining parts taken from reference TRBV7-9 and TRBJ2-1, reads DTGVSQNPRHKITKRGQNVTFRCDPISEHNRLYWYRQTLGQGPEFLTYFQNEAQLEKSRLLSDRFSAERPKGSFSTLEIQRTEQGDSAMYLCASSRLNEQFFGPGTRLTVL.

Here the CDR3 reads CASSGQGRMGSYNEQFF. In DNA form, the CDR3 reads TGTGCCAGCTCGGGGCAGGGGAGAATGGGGTCCTACAATGAGCAGTTCTTC. The rearrangement joins TRBV18 to TRBJ2-1; D perhaps matches TRBD1 (6 bases). Germline CDR1 KGHSH, CDR2 LQKENI. CDR3 length: 17 amino acids. V was clipped by 6 bases and J by 1 base, with 19 bases between them.

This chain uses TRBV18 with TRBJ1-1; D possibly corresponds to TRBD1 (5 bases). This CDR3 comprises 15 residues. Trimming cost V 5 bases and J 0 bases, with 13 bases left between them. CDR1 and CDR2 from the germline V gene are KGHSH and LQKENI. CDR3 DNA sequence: TGTGCCAGCTCATGGGACCTAAGAATGAACACTGAAGCTTTCTTT. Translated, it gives CASSWDLRMNTEAFF.

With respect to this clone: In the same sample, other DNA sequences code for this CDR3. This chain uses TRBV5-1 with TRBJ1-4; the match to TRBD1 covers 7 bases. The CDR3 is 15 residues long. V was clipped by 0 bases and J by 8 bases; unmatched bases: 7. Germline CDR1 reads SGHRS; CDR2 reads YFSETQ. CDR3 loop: CASSLAGTGEEKLFF. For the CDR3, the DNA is TGCGCCAGCAGCTTGGCCGGTACAGGGGAAGAAAAACTGTTTTTT.

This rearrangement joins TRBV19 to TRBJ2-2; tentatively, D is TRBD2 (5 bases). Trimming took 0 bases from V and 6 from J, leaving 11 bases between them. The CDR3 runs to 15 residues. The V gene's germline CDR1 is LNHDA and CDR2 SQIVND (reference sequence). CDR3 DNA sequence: TGTGCCAGTAGTATAGAGTTACAGAGGGCCGGGGAGCTGTTTTTT. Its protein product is CASSIELQRAGELFF.

CDR3 sequence reads: CASTYTRDIQYF. The CDR3 nucleotides are TGTGCCAGCACCTATACCAGGGACATTCAGTACTTC. J is TRBJ2-4 and V is TRBV2, with a tentative D call TRBD1 (5 bases). The CDR3 runs 12 residues. The V gene lost 7 bases and the J gene lost 8 bases, with 12 bases spanning the gap. Per the germline V gene, CDR1 is SNHLY and CDR2 is FYNNEI.

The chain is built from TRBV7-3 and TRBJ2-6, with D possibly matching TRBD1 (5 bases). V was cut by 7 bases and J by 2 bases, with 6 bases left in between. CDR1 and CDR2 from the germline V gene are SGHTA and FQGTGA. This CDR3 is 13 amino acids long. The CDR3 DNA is TGTGCCAGCACAGGGCCTGGGGCCAACGTCCTGACTTTC. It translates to CASTGPGANVLTF.